The rows below give T cell receptor beta chains drawn from one sample of a study of T cell repertoires in cytomegalovirus infection. In TCRdb, the reads were re-called with MiXCR into one record per CDR3 protein. The sample consists of almost 550,000 distinct CDR3 sequences, 16% of them appearing once. Sequencing used CD8+ T cells from PBMCs. The receptors were gathered from a human donor in good health (CMV status not recorded). Some clones in this sample may be carry-over from other donors' samples. Both conserved end residues are part of each CDR3. Fields, in order: clone size, V gene, J gene, D gene, CDR3 length, CDR3 DNA, CDR3 protein. The D gene is left open where the match is weak. Not all rows give a size; the values are once, few, many and, for expanded clones, a class.

abundance: few
v_gene: TRBV2
j_gene: TRBJ2-5
d_gene: .
len: 12
CDR3nt: TGTGCCAGCAGTGAAAATGGAGAGACCCAGTACTTC
CDR3aa: CASSENGETQYF

abundance: many
v_gene: TRBV7-3
j_gene: TRBJ2-3
d_gene: TRBD2
len: 17
CDR3nt: TGTGCCAGCAGCTTAACGGGTTATCTAGCGGTCACAGATACGCAGTATTTT
CDR3aa: CASSLTGYLAVTDTQYF

abundance: many
v_gene: TRBV4-2
j_gene: TRBJ2-1
d_gene: .
len: 17
CDR3nt: TGTGCCAGCAGCCAAGATCCCAACCTACTAGTCCGGGATGAGCAGTTCTTC
CDR3aa: CASSQDPNLLVRDEQFF

abundance: many
v_gene: TRBV7-6
j_gene: TRBJ1-1
d_gene: .
len: 14
CDR3nt: TGTGCCAGCAGCCTCGGGACGCGGAACACTGAAGCTTTCTTT
CDR3aa: CASSLGTRNTEAFF

abundance: many
v_gene: TRBV20-1
j_gene: TRBJ2-5
d_gene: TRBD1
len: 16
CDR3nt: TGCAGTGCTAGAAGGCGTACTGACAGGGACCAAGAGACCCAGTACTTC
CDR3aa: CSARRRTDRDQETQYF

abundance: .
v_gene: TRBV5-1
j_gene: TRBJ2-7
d_gene: TRBD2
len: 15
CDR3nt: TGCGCCAGCAGCCCCCAAGGGCGGGAGTCCTACGAGCAGTACTTC
CDR3aa: CASSPQGRESYEQYF

abundance: many
v_gene: TRBV4-2
j_gene: TRBJ2-5
d_gene: TRBD2
len: 20
CDR3nt: TGTGCCAGCAGCCAAGAACAAGCGGGACTAGCGGGAGGGCCGCAAGAGACCCAGTACTTC
CDR3aa: CASSQEQAGLAGGPQETQYF

abundance: few
v_gene: TRBV19
j_gene: TRBJ2-5
d_gene: TRBD1
len: 14
CDR3nt: TGTGCCAGTAGTATCGACAGGGGGCTAGAGACCCAGTACTTC
CDR3aa: CASSIDRGLETQYF

abundance: many
v_gene: TRBV4-1
j_gene: TRBJ2-1
d_gene: TRBD2
len: 20
CDR3nt: TGCGCCAGCAGCCAAGATATAGGACTAGCGGGAGAAGGTCTACACGGCCAGCAGTTCTTC
CDR3aa: CASSQDIGLAGEGLHGQQFF

abundance: .
v_gene: TRBV29-1
j_gene: TRBJ2-1
d_gene: .
len: 12
CDR3nt: TGCAGCGTCACCCGGAGGCGTGATGAGCAGTTCTTC
CDR3aa: CSVTRRRDEQFF

abundance: once
v_gene: TRBV16
j_gene: TRBJ2-1
d_gene: TRBD2
len: 15
CDR3nt: TGTGCCAGCAGCCACCCAGAGGGAGGGTACAATGAGCAGTTCTTC
CDR3aa: CASSHPEGGYNEQFF

abundance: .
v_gene: TRBV3-1
j_gene: TRBJ2-1
d_gene: .
len: 14
CDR3nt: TGTGCCAGCAGCCAAGGCCGGGGCGACAATGAGCAGTTCTTC
CDR3aa: CASSQGRGDNEQFF

abundance: many
v_gene: TRBV6-1
j_gene: TRBJ2-7
d_gene: TRBD1
len: 14
CDR3nt: TGTGCCAGCAGTGACGGACAGGGAATCTACGAGCAGTACTTC
CDR3aa: CASSDGQGIYEQYF

abundance: many
v_gene: TRBV7-9
j_gene: TRBJ2-3
d_gene: .
len: 12
CDR3nt: TGTGCCAGCAGCTTAGAGGGGGTTACGCAGTATTTT
CDR3aa: CASSLEGVTQYF

abundance: many
v_gene: TRBV12-3/TRBV12-4
j_gene: TRBJ1-2
d_gene: .
len: 13
CDR3nt: TGTGCCAGCAGTTTATGGGGAAGCTATGGCTACACCTTC
CDR3aa: CASSLWGSYGYTF

abundance: once
v_gene: TRBV27
j_gene: TRBJ2-2
d_gene: TRBD2
len: 17
CDR3nt: TGTGCCAGCAGTTCGCTCCGGACTAGAAAAGGCACCGGGGTGCTGTTTTTT
CDR3aa: CASSSLRTRKGTGVLFF

abundance: .
v_gene: TRBV5-1
j_gene: TRBJ1-4
d_gene: TRBD1
len: 20
CDR3nt: TGCGCCAGCAGCTTGTATGGCTGGACAGGGGGCTTAGGAACTAATGAAAAACTGTTTTTT
CDR3aa: CASSLYGWTGGLGTNEKLFF

abundance: few
v_gene: TRBV7-9
j_gene: TRBJ2-3
d_gene: .
len: 16
CDR3nt: TGTGCCAGCAGGTCTGGTGGGGCAGGCCCCACAGATACGCAGTATTTT
CDR3aa: CASRSGGAGPTDTQYF

abundance: .
v_gene: TRBV3-1
j_gene: TRBJ2-3
d_gene: .
len: 12
CDR3nt: TGTGCCAGCAGCCAAGAGTACGATACGCAGTATTTT
CDR3aa: CASSQEYDTQYF

abundance: .
v_gene: TRBV19
j_gene: TRBJ1-1
d_gene: .
len: 12
CDR3nt: TGTGCCAGTAGGGACGAGATCACTGAAGCTTTCTTT
CDR3aa: CASRDEITEAFF

abundance: few
v_gene: TRBV19
j_gene: TRBJ2-7
d_gene: .
len: 14
CDR3nt: TGTGCCAGTAGATCGGACTGGGAGGCCTACGAGCAGTACTTC
CDR3aa: CASRSDWEAYEQYF

abundance: few
v_gene: TRBV12-3/TRBV12-4
j_gene: TRBJ2-4
d_gene: TRBD1
len: 16
CDR3nt: TGTGCCAGCAGTGGACAGGGGCCGGGGGCCAAAAACATTCAGTACTTC
CDR3aa: CASSGQGPGAKNIQYF

abundance: few
v_gene: TRBV6-2/TRBV6-3
j_gene: TRBJ2-7
d_gene: TRBD1
len: 13
CDR3nt: TGTGCCAGCAGTCTGGGACAGGGGATCGAGCAGTACTTC
CDR3aa: CASSLGQGIEQYF

abundance: few
v_gene: TRBV20-1
j_gene: TRBJ1-1
d_gene: .
len: 15
CDR3nt: TGCAGTGCTAGTGGACGGGGAATACGGATGGTTGAAGCTTTCTTT
CDR3aa: CSASGRGIRMVEAFF

abundance: .
v_gene: TRBV4-1
j_gene: TRBJ2-7
d_gene: .
len: 16
CDR3nt: TGCGCCAGCAGCCAAGATTCCCGGGGGTACTCCTACGAGCAGTACTTC
CDR3aa: CASSQDSRGYSYEQYF

abundance: .
v_gene: TRBV12-3/TRBV12-4
j_gene: TRBJ2-3
d_gene: .
len: 12
CDR3nt: TGTGCCAGCCATCAGGGCGAAGATACGCAGTATTTT
CDR3aa: CASHQGEDTQYF

abundance: .
v_gene: TRBV28
j_gene: TRBJ2-3
d_gene: .
len: 13
CDR3nt: TGTGCCAGCATCTCGACTAGAACAGATACGCAGTATTTT
CDR3aa: CASISTRTDTQYF

abundance: many
v_gene: TRBV7-8
j_gene: TRBJ2-7
d_gene: TRBD1
len: 16
CDR3nt: TGTGCCAGCAGCACCCGGGACAGGGGGAGTAGGGACGAGCAGTACTTC
CDR3aa: CASSTRDRGSRDEQYF

abundance: many
v_gene: TRBV7-9
j_gene: TRBJ2-2
d_gene: .
len: 13
CDR3nt: TGTGCCAGCAGCCCTCCGGACACCGGGGAGCTGTTTTTT
CDR3aa: CASSPPDTGELFF

abundance: many
v_gene: TRBV7-9
j_gene: TRBJ2-3
d_gene: .
len: 16
CDR3nt: TGTGCCAGCAGCCTACAAGTCAGGCCCTACTCGGATACGCAGTATTTT
CDR3aa: CASSLQVRPYSDTQYF

abundance: .
v_gene: TRBV5-1
j_gene: TRBJ2-2
d_gene: TRBD2
len: 15
CDR3nt: TGCGCCAGCAGTCTCCGGACTAGCTCCACCGGGGAGCTGTTTTTT
CDR3aa: CASSLRTSSTGELFF

abundance: .
v_gene: TRBV7-9
j_gene: TRBJ1-2
d_gene: .
len: 15
CDR3nt: TGTGCCAGCAGCCCAAGTATCCCCCCTAACTATGGCTACACCTTC
CDR3aa: CASSPSIPPNYGYTF

abundance: .
v_gene: TRBV5-1
j_gene: TRBJ2-3
d_gene: TRBD2
len: 16
CDR3nt: TGCGCCAGCAGCCTCGGGACTAGCGGGTGGGGTGATACGCAGTATTTT
CDR3aa: CASSLGTSGWGDTQYF

abundance: .
v_gene: TRBV15
j_gene: TRBJ2-7
d_gene: TRBD2
len: 17
CDR3nt: TGTGCCACCAGCGGGGGGGGACTAGCGGGGGGATCTTACGAGCAGTACTTC
CDR3aa: CATSGGGLAGGSYEQYF

abundance: .
v_gene: TRBV5-1
j_gene: TRBJ1-2
d_gene: TRBD1
len: 15
CDR3nt: TGCGCCAGCAGCAACTCAGGGGGCATGAACTATGGCTACACCTTC
CDR3aa: CASSNSGGMNYGYTF

abundance: many
v_gene: TRBV15
j_gene: TRBJ2-4
d_gene: .
len: 16
CDR3nt: TGTGCCACCAGCAGAGATCTGTCCAGGGCCAAAAACATTCAGTACTTC
CDR3aa: CATSRDLSRAKNIQYF

abundance: .
v_gene: TRBV28
j_gene: TRBJ2-2
d_gene: .
len: 14
CDR3nt: TGTGCCAGCAGCCCGGGACCAGCGGACGGGGAGCTGTTTTTT
CDR3aa: CASSPGPADGELFF

abundance: few
v_gene: TRBV9
j_gene: TRBJ2-5
d_gene: .
len: 14
CDR3nt: TGTGCCAGCAGTCCCACCAATGTTGGGGAGACCCAGTACTTC
CDR3aa: CASSPTNVGETQYF

abundance: once
v_gene: TRBV20-1
j_gene: TRBJ2-7
d_gene: TRBD1
len: 13
CDR3nt: TGCAGTGCGAGGGACAGGGGGTTCGTAGAGCAGTACTTC
CDR3aa: CSARDRGFVEQYF

abundance: few
v_gene: TRBV28
j_gene: TRBJ1-1
d_gene: TRBD1
len: 14
CDR3nt: TGTGCCAGCAGTTTCACCGGGACAGGGCAACGAGCTTTCTTT
CDR3aa: CASSFTGTGQRAFF

abundance: many
v_gene: TRBV6-6
j_gene: TRBJ2-3
d_gene: TRBD2
len: 17
CDR3nt: TGTGCCAGCAGTTATCCTCTGGCGGGGGGAAACACAGATACGCAGTATTTT
CDR3aa: CASSYPLAGGNTDTQYF

abundance: many
v_gene: TRBV7-7
j_gene: TRBJ2-5
d_gene: .
len: 15
CDR3nt: TGTGCCAGCAGCGGGGGAGGCCTACTGCCCGCACCCCAGTACTTC
CDR3aa: CASSGGGLLPAPQYF

abundance: many
v_gene: TRBV7-9
j_gene: TRBJ2-2
d_gene: .
len: 13
CDR3nt: TGTGCCAGCGCTAGAAACCTAACCGGGGAGCTGTTTTTT
CDR3aa: CASARNLTGELFF

abundance: many
v_gene: TRBV7-2
j_gene: TRBJ1-6
d_gene: .
len: 16
CDR3nt: TGTGCCAGCAGCTTAGGGGTGGGGGGGGATAATTCACCCCTCCACTTT
CDR3aa: CASSLGVGGDNSPLHF

abundance: few
v_gene: TRBV20-1
j_gene: TRBJ2-7
d_gene: TRBD2
len: 14
CDR3nt: TGCAGTGCCGCATCGTGGACTAGCGGGTACGAGCAGTACTTC
CDR3aa: CSAASWTSGYEQYF

abundance: many
v_gene: TRBV7-6
j_gene: TRBJ2-5
d_gene: .
len: 16
CDR3nt: TGTGCCAGCAGCTTAGAAGGTGGGGGCCTCCAAGAGACCCAGTACTTC
CDR3aa: CASSLEGGGLQETQYF

abundance: .
v_gene: TRBV19
j_gene: TRBJ2-1
d_gene: TRBD1
len: 16
CDR3nt: TGTGCCAGTAGTTCTTCCGGGACAGTCTTCTACAATGAGCAGTTCTTC
CDR3aa: CASSSSGTVFYNEQFF

abundance: many
v_gene: TRBV7-9
j_gene: TRBJ2-2
d_gene: TRBD2
len: 16
CDR3nt: TGTGCCAGCAGTTCTACCCGCGGGGGTCGCACCGGGGAGCTGTTTTTT
CDR3aa: CASSSTRGGRTGELFF

abundance: many
v_gene: TRBV28
j_gene: TRBJ1-1
d_gene: .
len: 11
CDR3nt: TGTGCCAGCAGCCCAAGCACTGAAGCTTTCTTT
CDR3aa: CASSPSTEAFF

abundance: many
v_gene: TRBV10-3
j_gene: TRBJ1-1
d_gene: TRBD1
len: 14
CDR3nt: TGTGCCATCAGTGTTGGGACAGTAAACACTGAAGCTTTCTTT
CDR3aa: CAISVGTVNTEAFF

abundance: many
v_gene: TRBV7-8
j_gene: TRBJ2-7
d_gene: .
len: 15
CDR3nt: TGTGCCAGCAGCCCCTTCCGGGACAACGCCTACGAGCAGTACTTC
CDR3aa: CASSPFRDNAYEQYF

abundance: few
v_gene: TRBV15
j_gene: TRBJ2-7
d_gene: TRBD1
len: 14
CDR3nt: TGTGCCACCAGCAGTCGGACAGGCTCCTACGAGCAGTACTTC
CDR3aa: CATSSRTGSYEQYF

abundance: many
v_gene: TRBV7-9
j_gene: TRBJ2-3
d_gene: TRBD2
len: 17
CDR3nt: TGTGCCAGCAGCGCCCCCCCCAGCGGGGGTAGCACAGATACGCAGTATTTT
CDR3aa: CASSAPPSGGSTDTQYF

abundance: many
v_gene: TRBV19
j_gene: TRBJ1-5
d_gene: .
len: 16
CDR3nt: TGTGCCAGTTCTCATCCGAGAGGATTGGGTAATCAGCCCCAGCATTTT
CDR3aa: CASSHPRGLGNQPQHF

abundance: many
v_gene: TRBV7-9
j_gene: TRBJ2-7
d_gene: TRBD1
len: 13
CDR3nt: TGTGCCAGCAGCCAAGGGACAGGGAACGAGCAGTACTTC
CDR3aa: CASSQGTGNEQYF

abundance: .
v_gene: TRBV27
j_gene: TRBJ1-1
d_gene: .
len: 14
CDR3nt: TGTGCCAGCAGTTTATCGAGGGGTGGTCCTGAAGCTTTCTTT
CDR3aa: CASSLSRGGPEAFF

abundance: many
v_gene: TRBV7-9
j_gene: TRBJ2-7
d_gene: .
len: 12
CDR3nt: TGTGCCAGCAGCTTAGTATCCTACGAGCAGTACTTC
CDR3aa: CASSLVSYEQYF

abundance: few
v_gene: TRBV19
j_gene: TRBJ2-2
d_gene: TRBD1
len: 14
CDR3nt: TGTGCCGGATCGGGACAGCCGAACACCGGGGAGCTGTTTTTT
CDR3aa: CAGSGQPNTGELFF